The present T cell receptor beta chain was sequenced within a study of human T cells and chemical hapten exposure. Time point given: patch test 1, 2 weeks after DPC sensitization. Indicated treatment: therapeutic diphenylcyclopropenone sensitization with weekly scalp DPC. The CDR3 spans 15 residues. Germline V gene sequence: CDR1 DFQATT, CDR2 SNEGSKA (reference sequence). J was trimmed by 2 bases and V by 3 bases; bases with no gene match: 4. TCRdb itself ran the RACE reads through MiXCR, one entry per CDR3 protein. The table records 150,000 to 200,000 distinct CDR3 sequences, more than 14% of them present only once.

The chain employs TRBV20-1 and TRBJ2-3; TRBD2 matches 11 bases. The sequencing here drew on whole blood, taken in connection with sensitization to the hapten diphenylcyclopropenone (DPC). This clonotype was obtained from a young woman with alopecia areata. Some clones in this sample may be carry-over from other donors' samples. The CDR3 region is CSARDSGRVTDTQYF. The CDR3 DNA sequence: TGCAGTGCTAGGGATAGCGGGAGGGTCACAGATACGCAGTATTTT.